These 24 T cell receptor beta chains share one sample of origin, sequenced in a study of T cell changes during pregnancy in multiple sclerosis. TCRdb's copy holds only in-frame clones and misses some; the assay was immunoSEQ multiplex PCR. The table lists more than 60,000 clones, 91% of them singletons. The input for sequencing was CD4+ T cells from peripheral blood mononuclear cells, taken in the third trimester of pregnancy. Receptor source: a female donor in good health, enrolled as a control in a pregnancy study.

The genes are TRBV25-1 and TRBJ2-1; D not resolved. This CDR3 region has 13 residues. Trimming took 3 bases from V and 7 from J, leaving 10 bases between them. Looked up from germline, CDR1 is MGHDK and CDR2 is SYGVNS. CDR3 nucleotide sequence: TGTGCCAGCAGTGACCGGGTTTTGAATGAGCAGTTCTTC. This gives the protein CASSDRVLNEQFF.

This clone was seen once. The CDR3 sequence: CASSYNPLNYGYTF. Written as DNA, the CDR3 is TGTGCCAGCAGTTACAATCCTTTAAACTATGGCTACACCTTC. This chain links TRBV6-6 with TRBJ1-2, with D unclear. Per the germline V gene, CDR1 is MNHNY and CDR2 is SVGAGI (reference sequence). The V gene lost 2 bases and the J gene lost 2 bases, with 9 bases spanning the gap. This CDR3 comprises 14 residues.

The V call is TRBV6-1, the J call TRBJ2-5, with 7 nucleotides matching TRBD2. V gave up 1 base and J gave up 4 bases; unmatched junction bases: 9. Germline V lookup: CDR1 MNHNS, CDR2 SASEGT. The CDR3 is 16 amino acids. CDR3 sequence: CASSEVTSDLGETQYF. DNA for the CDR3: TGTGCCAGCAGTGAAGTTACTAGCGATCTTGGAGAGACCCAGTACTTC.

This clone occurred a few times. The chain has TRBV4-1 and TRBJ1-1; tentatively, D is TRBD1 (6 bases). With 6 bases removed from V and 6 bases from J, the gap between germline ends came to 14 bases. Germline V lookup: CDR1 MGHRA, CDR2 YSYEKL. The CDR3 has 13 amino acids. CDR3 nucleotide sequence: TGCGCCAGCAGGAAGACAGGTGACTCTGAAGCTTTCTTT. It encodes CASRKTGDSEAFF.

The chain is built from TRBV19 and TRBJ1-1; D possibly corresponds to TRBD1 (5 bases). Germline CDR1 LNHDA, CDR2 SQIVND (reference sequence). Between the trimmed V and J ends, which lost 2 bases and 5 bases, there was a span of 9 bases. There are 13 residues in the CDR3. The CDR3 sequence is CASSIRGGTEAFF. CDR3 bases: TGTGCCAGTAGTATAAGGGGTGGGACTGAAGCTTTCTTT.

This chain connects TRBV2 to TRBJ2-7; no reliable D call. This CDR3 has 10 amino acids. V was shortened by 8 bases and J by 6 bases, with 8 bases between the two germline ends. Germline lookup yields CDR1 SNHLY and CDR2 FYNNEI. Written as DNA, the CDR3 is TGTGCCAGCCGTCGAGGCGAGCAGTACTTC. The encoded protein is CASRRGEQYF.

For the CDR3, the DNA is TGTGCCTGGAGCAAAAGGGGCCGAGAGATGAACACTGAAGCTTTCTTT. This encodes CAWSKRGREMNTEAFF. The V and J genes are TRBV30 and TRBJ1-1, with a possible D match to TRBD1 (5 bases). The length of the CDR3 is 16 residues. The V end was cut by 3 bases, the J end by 0 bases, with 17 bases between. Per germline, CDR1 GTSNPN and CDR2 SVGIG (reference sequence). The entire variable domain, with the rest obtained from reference TRBV30 and TRBJ1-1, is as follows: SQTIHQWPATLVQPVGSPLSLECTVEGTSNPNLYWYRQAAGRGLQLLFYSVGIGQISSEVPQNLSASRPQDRQFILSSKKLLLSDSGFYLCAWSKRGREMNTEAFFGQGTRLTVV.

The gene calls are TRBV6-4 and TRBJ2-1; 11 nucleotides agree with TRBD2. CDR3 length: 16 amino acids. Germline CDR1 and CDR2: MRHNA and SNTAGT. With V trimmed by 5 bases and J by 5 bases, 8 bases remained unmatched. CDR3 DNA sequence: TGTGCCAGCAGTCTTAGCGGGGGGGTTTCCCACAATGAGCAGTTCTTC. It codes for CASSLSGGVSHNEQFF.

The V call is TRBV7-7, the J call TRBJ2-3; 8 bases match TRBD2. This CDR3 has 13 amino acids. Losses at the gene ends were 4 bases for V and 6 bases for J; bases not matched to a gene: 3. In germline, CDR1 is SSHAT, CDR2 FNYEAQ (reference sequence). CDR3 sequence (DNA): TGTGCCAGCAGCTCCTCGGGGGGGGATACGCAGTATTTT. It is translated as CASSSSGGDTQYF.

The chain has TRBV4-1 and TRBJ1-2, with no clear D. The germline gives CDR1 MGHRA, CDR2 YSYEKL. The CDR3 consists of 15 residues. V gave up 4 bases and J gave up 0 bases, with 12 bases separating them. The CDR3 nucleotides read TGCGCCAGCAGCCCCTCATCGCAGACTAACTATGGCTACACCTTC. This encodes CASSPSSQTNYGYTF.

The rearrangement uses TRBV4-3 and TRBJ1-4; 10 bases line up with TRBD1. CDR3 length equals 14 residues. Per germline, CDR1 LGHNA and CDR2 YSLEER. V was pared by 4 bases and J by 8 bases, with 4 bases of the junction left unmatched. CDR3 in DNA: TGCGCCAGCAGCCCGGGACAGGGGAGGGAAAAACTGTTTTTT. Translated: CASSPGQGREKLFF.

This chain connects TRBV7-2 to TRBJ2-7; D may be TRBD1 (5 bases). CDR1 and CDR2 (germline): SGHTA, FQGNSA. Trimming took off 1 base at V and 0 bases at J, with 16 bases between the two ends. The CDR3 sequence is 17 residues long. The CDR3 here is CASSLESATGASYEQYF. CDR3 coding DNA: TGTGCCAGCAGCTTAGAATCGGCAACAGGAGCCTCCTACGAGCAGTACTTC.

This sequence joins TRBV6-6 and TRBJ2-3; 7 bases align to TRBD1. CDR1 is MNHNY, CDR2 SVGAGI, per germline (reference sequence). The CDR3 sequence is 14 residues long. The junction had 4 bases not matched to a gene; V was cut back by 6 bases and J by 1 base. CDR3 in DNA: TGTGCCAGCAGGCCCCAGGGGGGCACAGATACGCAGTATTTT. This encodes CASRPQGGTDTQYF.

V is TRBV10-3 and J is TRBJ2-6, with D possibly matching TRBD2 (5 bases). Trimming stripped 0 bases from V and 0 bases from J, with 9 bases between. The CDR3 extends over 17 amino acids. Germline-derived CDR1 and CDR2 are ENHRY and SYGVKD. CDR3 loop: CAISESARDSGANVLTF. CDR3 DNA: TGTGCCATCAGTGAGTCAGCACGGGACTCTGGGGCCAACGTCCTGACTTTC.

V and J are TRBV15 and TRBJ2-5; 7 nucleotides match TRBD2. Germline CDR1 and CDR2: LNHNV and YYDKDF (reference sequence). The ends lost 5 bases at V and 1 base at J; junction bases unmatched: 7. The CDR3 runs 15 residues. The CDR3 protein is CATSLAASGQETQYF. The CDR3 nucleotides are TGTGCCACCAGCCTGGCGGCTAGCGGCCAAGAGACCCAGTACTTC.

This clone has only one observation. The gene calls are TRBV6-6 and TRBJ1-5, with 10 bases lining up with TRBD1. V was pared by 4 bases and J by 5 bases, with 8 bases of the junction left unmatched. The length of the CDR3 is 16 residues. The germline gives CDR1 MNHNY, CDR2 SVGAGI (reference sequence). CDR3 loop: CASSSPTGGMDQPQHF. CDR3 nucleotide sequence: TGTGCCAGCAGTTCCCCGACAGGGGGCATGGATCAGCCCCAGCATTTT.

The genes are TRBV6-5 and TRBJ2-2; 7 nucleotides match TRBD1. The V gene's germline CDR1 is MNHEY and CDR2 SVGAGI. V shed 7 bases, J shed 3 bases, and the junction held 5 bases outside the gene matches. This CDR3 contains 14 residues. Here the CDR3 DNA reads TGTGCCAGCAACCCACAGGGGTACACCGGGGAGCTGTTTTTT. It yields the protein CASNPQGYTGELFF.

This clone was recorded a few times. The V gene is TRBV21-1, the J gene TRBJ1-2; the table gives TRBD1 as D, unverified against the DNA. TRBV21-1 is listed as a pseudogene. This CDR3 comprises 18 residues. CDR3 nucleotide sequence: TGTGCCAGCAGCAAAGGGGTGTTGGGGCAGGGGAAAAACTATGGCTACACCTTC. Translated: CASSKGVLGQGKNYGYTF.

This chain connects TRBV18 to TRBJ1-1, with 7 bases identical to TRBD1. Germline CDR1 KGHSH, CDR2 LQKENI. Trimming took 4 bases from V and 2 from J; bases not matched to a gene: 10. The CDR3 extends over 16 amino acids. The DNA of the CDR3 is TGTGCCAGCTCACACTCCTACAGGGGCTTTAACACTGAAGCTTTCTTT. This translates into CASSHSYRGFNTEAFF.

This chain uses TRBV4-3 with TRBJ2-3, with D maybe TRBD1 (6 bases). The CDR3 has 13 amino acids. Germline V gives CDR1 LGHNA, CDR2 YSLEER. V was pared by 6 bases and J by 0 bases, with 7 bases between. The CDR3 here is CASRQGSTDTQYF. CDR3 in DNA: TGCGCCAGCAGACAGGGAAGCACAGATACGCAGTATTTT.

This chain uses TRBV4-3 with TRBJ1-5; D may be TRBD1 (5 bases). The CDR3 is made up of 17 amino acids. Per the germline V gene, CDR1 is LGHNA and CDR2 is YSLEER. V was clipped by 3 bases and J by 2 bases, with 17 bases between them. Written as DNA, the CDR3 is TGCGCCAGCAGCCATCAACAGGACACAGGAGGCAATCAGCCCCAGCATTTT. Its protein product is CASSHQQDTGGNQPQHF.

The chain is built from TRBV7-2 and TRBJ2-1, with a weak D call TRBD1 (6 bases). Germline V gene sequence: CDR1 SGHTA, CDR2 FQGNSA. The V end was cut by 5 bases, the J end by 5 bases, with 22 bases between. CDR3 length: 17 residues. CDR3 amino acids: CASSGGQNLIFDNEQFF. CDR3 nucleotides: TGTGCCAGCAGCGGAGGACAGAATTTGATCTTCGACAATGAGCAGTTCTTC.

This sequence joins TRBV7-8 and TRBJ1-3; no firm D call. The CDR3 has 12 amino acids. V was pared by 5 bases and J by 0 bases, with 2 bases between. From germline, CDR1 is SGHVS and CDR2 FQNEAQ. The CDR3 DNA reads as TGTGCCAGCAGCCGCTCTGGAAACACCATATATTTT. Amino acids: CASSRSGNTIYF.

The CDR3 is CASATGQVQNYGYTF. In DNA, the CDR3 is TGTGCCAGTGCAACGGGACAGGTCCAAAACTATGGCTACACCTTC. The chain links TRBV6-1 to TRBJ1-2; TRBD1 matches at 8 bases. Germline V gene sequence: CDR1 MNHNS, CDR2 SASEGT. The CDR3 runs to 15 residues. V dropped 9 bases and J dropped 2; count of bases not matched to a gene: 11.